The sequence of this T cell receptor (beta chain) was determined in a study of early T cells in non-severe SARS-CoV-2 infection. Whole-study context: Chains were unpaired, as sequencing was done on bulk RNA from unsorted whole blood.

Each CDR3 protein is one row after TCRdb ran MiXCR on the 5' RACE reads. The sample carries more than 85,000 distinct CDR3 sequences, 16% recorded once. The sample holds a few counts of this clonotype. This sample comprised whole blood, obtained at baseline. The clonotype comes from an adult who was a healthcare worker with PCR-confirmed SARS-CoV-2 infection or an uninfected control (not recorded which).

The CDR3 protein is CSPQDSNYGYTF. Written as DNA, the CDR3 is TGCAGTCCACAGGATTCTAACTATGGCTACACCTTC. The genes are TRBV20-1 and TRBJ1-2, with D maybe TRBD1 (5 bases). V was shortened by 8 bases and J by 0 bases, with 10 bases between the two germline ends. Germline V lookup: CDR1 DFQATT, CDR2 SNEGSKA (reference sequence). The CDR3 consists of 12 residues.